The 22 T cell receptor beta chains below were found in one sample sequenced in a study of T-cell reconstitution after alpha-beta-depleted transplantation in children. Construction of the TCRbeta library involved unique molecular identifiers. TCRdb reprocessed the PCR reads via MiXCR and lists one record per CDR3 protein. The data show 700,000 to 850,000 distinct CDR3 sequences, with 15% to 20% seen just once and 5% held by the top ten. This specimen was PBMCs, mostly from graft donor cells, taken 360 days after TCRalphabeta/CD19-depleted stem cell transplant. The source is a male patient aged 10 to 17 who had a stem cell transplant for acute lymphoblastic leukemia, so the T cells may come from the graft donor.

A few counts support this clonotype. The J gene is TRBJ2-7, the V gene TRBV5-1, with a weak D call TRBD1 (6 bases). Trimming took off 1 base at V and 3 bases at J, with 11 bases between the two ends. There are 14 residues in the CDR3. Germline V CDR1 and CDR2: SGHRS, YFSETQ. The DNA of the CDR3 is TGCGCCAGCAGCTTGATGGGGGCGGACTACGAGCAGTACTTC. Its translation: CASSLMGADYEQYF.

The V and J genes are TRBV5-1 and TRBJ1-6, with D hard to call. V dropped 0 bases and J dropped 9 bases, with 10 bases sitting between them. The germline V gene encodes CDR1 SGHRS and CDR2 YFSETQ. The CDR3 runs 14 residues. CDR3 in DNA: TGCGCCAGCAGCTTGGAAGTCTCCCTTTCACCCCTCCACTTT. Residues: CASSLEVSLSPLHF.

The V call is TRBV20-1, the J call TRBJ2-1; 7 bases are shared with TRBD2. J was trimmed by 4 bases and V by 2 bases; bases with no gene match: 5. The CDR3 covers 14 residues. CDR1 DFQATT and CDR2 SNEGSKA come from the germline V gene (reference sequence). CDR3 nucleotides: TGCAGTGCTAGACACTCGGGAGGATACAATGAGCAGTTCTTC. The encoded protein is CSARHSGGYNEQFF.

This clonotype was seen a few times. The chain joins TRBV20-1 to TRBJ1-1; D is ambiguous. CDR1 DFQATT and CDR2 SNEGSKA come from the germline V gene (reference sequence). CDR3 length equals 14 residues. Deletions cut 3 bases from V and 0 bases from J, with 11 bases between. CDR3 bases: TGCAGTGCTAGTGAGGGTTCGGTGAACACTGAAGCTTTCTTT. This encodes CSASEGSVNTEAFF.

This clonotype was detected only a few times. The rearrangement links TRBV10-3 to TRBJ1-6, with D possibly being TRBD1 (5 bases). Germline CDR1 and CDR2: ENHRY and SYGVKD. The CDR3 consists of 14 residues. V shed 10 bases and J shed 0 bases, with 10 bases lying between them. The DNA of the CDR3 is TGTGCCACGCGACAGAGCTCCTATAATTCACCCCTCCACTTT. Protein sequence: CATRQSSYNSPLHF.

This clonotype appeared a few times. V is TRBV5-1 and J is TRBJ2-1; 8 positions agree with TRBD1. Germline CDR1 and CDR2: SGHRS and YFSETQ. This CDR3 is 14 amino acids long. V dropped 2 bases and J dropped 5; count of bases not matched to a gene: 3. CDR3 DNA: TGCGCCAGCAGCTTCCAGGGGGCGAACAATGAGCAGTTCTTC. Protein sequence: CASSFQGANNEQFF.

This clonotype was picked up a small number of times. The chain joins TRBV18 to TRBJ1-3, with D hard to call. Per germline, CDR1 KGHSH and CDR2 LQKENI. The CDR3 is made up of 15 amino acids. V lost 2 bases and J 4 bases, leaving 12 bases between the germline ends. CDR3 sequence: CASSPSLSSGNTIYF. CDR3 nucleotide sequence: TGTGCCAGCTCACCATCGCTCTCTTCAGGAAACACCATATATTTT.

The CDR3 DNA follows: TGCAGTGCTGGGGGACAGGCCTACAATGAGCAGTTCTTC. It specifies CSAGGQAYNEQFF. The chain is built from TRBV20-1 and TRBJ2-1, with TRBD1 matching 8 bases. CDR3 length: 13 amino acids. CDR1 and CDR2 (germline): DFQATT, SNEGSKA (reference sequence). J lost 2 bases, V lost 5 bases, and 2 bases had no gene match.

This sequence joins TRBV4-1 and TRBJ2-7; 12 bases map to TRBD2. The germline CDR1 and CDR2 sequences are MGHRA and YSYEKL. The trim removed 6 bases at V and 1 base at J, leaving 7 bases unmatched. This CDR3 region has 16 residues. Here the CDR3 reads CASRPTSGRPSYEQYF. The CDR3 nucleotides read TGCGCCAGCAGACCTACTAGCGGGAGGCCATCCTACGAGCAGTACTTC.

This clonotype was observed a few times. The chain joins TRBV7-8 to TRBJ2-7; tentatively, D is TRBD2 (7 bases). The CDR3 has 14 amino acids. Germline V gene sequence: CDR1 SGHVS, CDR2 FQNEAQ. V lost 1 base and J 4 bases, leaving 11 bases between the germline ends. CDR3: CASSLGGGQYEQYF. The CDR3 DNA reads TGTGCCAGCAGCTTAGGGGGGGGGCAGTACGAGCAGTACTTC.

This clonotype has only a few counts. Here the CDR3 DNA reads TGCAGTCTTCCCCGATCTGGCGGGAGGCTAATGGATGAGCAGTTCTTC. Translation: CSLPRSGGRLMDEQFF. The rearrangement links TRBV29-1 to TRBJ2-1, with 8 bases fitting TRBD2. The CDR3 consists of 16 residues. Germline-derived CDR1 and CDR2 are SQVTM and ANQGSEA.

The chain has TRBV30 and TRBJ2-1; 13 positions match TRBD2. The germline V gene encodes CDR1 GTSNPN and CDR2 SVGIG (reference sequence). The V and J ends lost 4 bases and 0 bases, in that order; junction bases with no gene match: 15. CDR3 length: 20 residues. The CDR3 spells CAWTRSLLAGGGISYNEQFF. The CDR3 DNA reads TGTGCCTGGACTCGATCTTTACTAGCGGGAGGGGGGATCTCCTACAATGAGCAGTTCTTC.

This clonotype has only a few counts. The CDR3 DNA reads TGTGCCAGCAGTGGACCGGTTCCGTACAATGAGCAGTTCTTC. Amino acid sequence: CASSGPVPYNEQFF. The chain has TRBV2 and TRBJ2-1; D is uncertain. The germline V gene encodes CDR1 SNHLY and CDR2 FYNNEI. Trimming left V 4 bases short and J 4 bases short, with 11 bases between. CDR3 size: 14 residues.

This clonotype occurred a few times. This chain links TRBV3-1 with TRBJ2-4; D possibly corresponds to TRBD2 (6 bases). The ends were cut back, 4 bases at V and 6 bases at J, with 13 bases in the middle. This CDR3 spans 14 amino acids. The germline gives CDR1 LGHDT, CDR2 YNNKEL (reference sequence). The DNA of the CDR3 is TGTGCCAGCAGCCCCTGGGACGGGAGAAACATTCAGTACTTC. This translates into CASSPWDGRNIQYF. Complete variable domain (other parts from reference TRBV3-1 and TRBJ2-4): DTAVSQTPKYLVTQMGNDKSIKCEQNLGHDTMYWYKQDSKKFLKIMFSYNNKELIINETVPNRFSPKSPDKAHLNLHINSLELGDSAVYFCASSPWDGRNIQYFGAGTRLSVL.

J is TRBJ2-7 and V is TRBV7-6; TRBD2 agrees at 10 bases. J lost 6 bases, V lost 4 bases, and 3 bases had no gene match. The length of the CDR3 is 13 residues. Per germline, CDR1 SGHVS and CDR2 FNYEAQ. CDR3: CASSSWTSGEQYF. The CDR3 DNA follows: TGTGCCAGCAGCTCCTGGACTAGCGGCGAGCAGTACTTC.

V is TRBV10-3 and J is TRBJ2-2; a weak D match, TRBD2 (6 bases). CDR1 is ENHRY, CDR2 SYGVKD, per germline. V lost 10 bases to trimming and J lost 3 bases, with 15 bases between them. This CDR3 contains 14 residues. The CDR3: CATRSVADTGELFF. The DNA for the CDR3 is TGTGCCACCCGGTCGGTAGCGGACACCGGGGAGCTGTTTTTT.

The chain couples TRBV29-1 to TRBJ2-7, with 10 bases that match TRBD2. The length of the CDR3 is 15 residues. Germline V gene lookup returns CDR1 SQVTM and CDR2 ANQGSEA. The trim removed 2 bases at V and 6 bases at J, leaving 10 bases unmatched. The CDR3: CSVELYPGLAREQYF. The CDR3 coding sequence is TGCAGCGTTGAACTCTACCCGGGACTAGCGCGCGAGCAGTACTTC.

This rearrangement joins TRBV18 to TRBJ2-5; the D gene is possibly TRBD2 (5 bases). Trimming removed 1 base at V and 5 bases at J, with 8 bases between. From germline, CDR1 is KGHSH and CDR2 LQKENI. The CDR3 is 13 amino acids. DNA for the CDR3: TGTGCCAGCTCACCACAGCAGCGGGAGACCCAGTACTTC. This sequence encodes CASSPQQRETQYF.

The rearrangement links TRBV29-1 to TRBJ2-1; D possibly corresponds to TRBD1 (6 bases). This CDR3 has 15 residues. Looked up from germline, CDR1 is SQVTM and CDR2 is ANQGSEA. The germline V and J ends were trimmed by 5 bases and 0 bases, with 14 bases remaining between them. In DNA, the CDR3 is TGCAGCGTTCAGGGGATTTCGGGCTCCTACAATGAGCAGTTCTTC. Its protein is CSVQGISGSYNEQFF.

This clonotype has just a few counts. The rearrangement links TRBV12-3 or TRBV12-4 to TRBJ2-3; TRBD1 might be the D (5 bases). The CDR3 runs to 15 residues. The V end lost 6 bases, the J end lost 4 bases, and 17 bases lay between the germline ends. CDR3 nucleotide sequence: TGTGCCAGCAGCCCCTGGGGCAGCCCCCCAGATACGCAGTATTTT. It translates to CASSPWGSPPDTQYF.

V and J are TRBV3-1 and TRBJ2-4, with D unresolved. This CDR3 comprises 12 residues. Trimming pared 1 base from V and 8 bases from J, leaving 6 bases between. Germline CDR1 is LGHDT and CDR2 is YNNKEL (reference sequence). CDR3 nucleotides: TGTGCCAGCAGCCAAGGGTCTGACATTCAGTACTTC. Translation: CASSQGSDIQYF.

V usage is TRBV20-1 and J usage is TRBJ2-1, with 8 bases aligning to TRBD2. V lost 1 base, J lost 9 bases, and 2 bases stayed unmatched. The CDR3 totals 12 residues. Germline CDR1 and CDR2: DFQATT and SNEGSKA (reference sequence). CDR3 sequence reads: CSARGTSFEQFF. CDR3 coding DNA: TGCAGTGCTAGAGGGACTAGCTTTGAGCAGTTCTTC.